The T cell receptor (beta chain) described here comes from a study of cytomegalovirus exposure and HLA in healthy donors. Study-level findings and limits: Accurate prediction of HLA-A and HLA-B alleles (for most subjects) was reportedly achieved from TCR beta sequences. A link between a missense DCLRE1C variant and TCR beta V- and J-gene trimming emerged from a later analysis.

The PCR ran on 60 Vbeta and 13 Jbeta primers. Assay used: immunoSEQ multiplex PCR; TCRdb lists only in-frame clones, some missing. Of around 150,000 clones listed, roughly 80% are singletons. Comment on this clone: Its specificity is not known.

CDR1 is LGHNA and CDR2 is YSLEER in the germline V gene. The CDR3 length is 17 residues. The V segment lost 3 bases and the J segment 2 bases; nucleotides outside the gene matches: 6. V is TRBV4-3 and J is TRBJ2-2; 10 nucleotides align to TRBD2. The sample taken for sequencing was PBMCs. The origin of this receptor is a male donor in good health and CMV-seronegative. The CDR3 region is CASSHIGLAVNTGELFF. CDR3 nucleotide sequence: TGCGCCAGCAGCCATATAGGACTAGCGGTTAACACCGGGGAGCTGTTTTTT.